This TCR beta chain was captured by sequencing in a study of radiation and T cells in renal cell carcinoma. General study findings and limits: Compared with controls, irradiated tumors had more, larger dominant CDR3 motifs.

The method was immunoSEQ multiplex PCR; TCRdb's version includes in-frame clones alone and lacks a portion of them. Counted here are some 14,000 clones, around 50% occurring once; the ten biggest clones make up around 13%. As to treatment: treatment-naive control, cytoreductive nephrectomy. Germline assignment: CDR1 SNHLY and CDR2 FYNNEI. The CDR3 runs to 14 residues. V was cut by 8 bases and J by 2 bases, with 13 bases left in between. By share, this clone ranks as medium-sized (0.01 to 0.1%). The antigen is undetermined. Sequences were derived from tumor tissue, sampled from a patient whose treatment was nephrectomy without radiotherapy. The chain couples TRBV2 to TRBJ1-5; D ambiguous. This clonotype originated in a man aged 45 to 65 with renal cell carcinoma. The CDR3 sequence: CASSRNGGNQPQHF. DNA of the CDR3: TGTGCCAGCTCGAGGAATGGGGGCAATCAGCCCCAGCATTTT.